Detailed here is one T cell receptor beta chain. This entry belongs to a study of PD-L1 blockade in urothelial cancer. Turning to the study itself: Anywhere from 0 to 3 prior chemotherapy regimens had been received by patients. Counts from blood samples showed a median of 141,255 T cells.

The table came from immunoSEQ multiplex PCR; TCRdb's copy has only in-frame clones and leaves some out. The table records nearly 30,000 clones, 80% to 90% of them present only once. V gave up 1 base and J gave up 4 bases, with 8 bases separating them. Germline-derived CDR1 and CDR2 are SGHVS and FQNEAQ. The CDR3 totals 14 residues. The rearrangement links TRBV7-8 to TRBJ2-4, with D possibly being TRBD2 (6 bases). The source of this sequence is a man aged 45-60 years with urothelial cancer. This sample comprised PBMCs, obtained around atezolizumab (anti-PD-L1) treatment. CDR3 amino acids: CASSLEGGKNIQYF. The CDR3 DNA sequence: TGTGCCAGCAGCTTAGAAGGAGGGAAAAACATTCAGTACTTC.